This entry is about one T cell receptor (beta chain). This sample was included in a study of T cell clones after liver transplantation. Looking at the study overall: Samples came from ITN030ST, which attempted immunosuppression withdrawal within 2 years of liver transplantation. TCRbeta sequencing after a pre-transplant mixed lymphocyte reaction identified graft-donor-reactive clones, later tracked in post-transplant blood. Until 12-24 months post-transplant, subjects got standard immunosuppression and no induction. At least one year of complete immunosuppression withdrawal without enzymes over twice normal defined tolerance.

Trimming removed 4 bases from V and 2 bases from J, with 5 bases in between. The CDR3 is 11 residues long. Germline V gene data show CDR1 as GTSNPN and CDR2 as SVGIG (reference sequence). Data came from immunoSEQ multiplex PCR; TCRdb stores just in-frame clones and leaves some out. The table records more than 10,000 clones, over 65% of them present only once. This receptor was obtained from a human patient who received a liver transplant. Some T cells may have come from the graft donor. The J gene is TRBJ1-1, the V gene TRBV30; D not resolved. The source was CD8+ T cells from blood, collected at the 22-month timepoint. CDR3 sequence: CAWTKNTEAFF. The CDR3 DNA reads as TGTGCCTGGACGAAAAACACTGAAGCTTTCTTT.